The clone carrying this T cell receptor beta chain was observed a few times. The junction does not match germline at one end; this may be a read error. Libraries of naive CD8 cells were prepared from 20,000 to 1,000,000 sorted cells using 10%, 30% or 50% RNA. Via MiXCR, TCRdb re-called the PCR reads, giving one row per CDR3 protein. The top ten hold approximately 0.9% of the sample, which has about 640,000 distinct CDR3 sequences, just under 20% seen once. The CDR3 has 13 amino acids. Germline CDR1 and CDR2: MNHEY and SVGAGI. This specimen belongs to a study of molecular identifiers for immune sequencing clone quantification.

Sequenced input: naive CD8+ T cells from blood, with Jurkat cell RNA spiked in. Subset meaning: FACS-sorted CD8+CD4-CCR7+CD45RA+ naive T cells. The clonotype originates from a human donor in good health. Some libraries in this study had Jurkat cell RNA spiked in. The chain carries TRBV6-5 and TRBJ1-3; D call uncertain. CDR3 bases: TGTGCCAGCAGTCAAGGCTCTGGAAGCACCATATATTTT. This sequence encodes CASSQGSGSTIYF.